This passage covers 23 T cell receptor beta chains from one sample sequenced in a study of T cell responses to AZD1222 COVID-19 vaccine. Sequencing was performed with immunoSEQ multiplex PCR; in TCRdb, only in-frame clones are kept and a portion is missing. This table holds fewer than 200,000 clones, 80% to 90% found once. The material sequenced was peripheral blood, taken 28 days after the second AZD1222 dose. The receptors derive from an adult who received the AZD1222 COVID-19 vaccine.

The chain couples TRBV7-8 to TRBJ2-3; 7 bases are shared with TRBD1. Germline V CDR1 and CDR2: SGHVS, FQNEAQ. The V and J ends lost 5 bases and 2 bases, in that order; junction bases with no gene match: 10. The CDR3 is 16 amino acids. CDR3: CASSPRQGGDTDTQYF. In DNA form, the CDR3 reads TGTGCCAGCAGCCCAAGACAGGGTGGAGACACAGATACGCAGTATTTT.

This chain links TRBV5-4 with TRBJ2-7; 7 bases map to TRBD1. This CDR3 region has 16 residues. With 3 bases clipped from V and 2 bases from J, the junction kept 11 bases outside the gene matches. Germline values: CDR1 SGHNT, CDR2 YYREEE (reference sequence). CDR3 amino acids: CASSSGQAPPPYEQYF. In nucleotides, the CDR3 is TGTGCCAGCAGCTCAGGACAGGCCCCACCTCCCTACGAGCAGTACTTC.

This chain connects TRBV13 to TRBJ1-6; 8 nucleotides align to TRBD1. Germline lookup yields CDR1 PRHDT and CDR2 FYEKMQ (reference sequence). The CDR3 loop spans 17 amino acids. J was trimmed by 3 bases and V by 6 bases; bases with no gene match: 10. The DNA of the CDR3 is TGTGCCAGCAGGACCGCGGCCGACAGGGGCTATAATTCACCCCTCCACTTT. Amino acid sequence: CASRTAADRGYNSPLHF.

The chain uses TRBV5-1 and TRBJ1-2; 12 positions agree with TRBD1. Trimming removed 6 bases from V and 7 bases from J; junction bases left unmatched: 10. The length of the CDR3 is 15 residues. The germline gives CDR1 SGHRS, CDR2 YFSETQ. The CDR3 loop is CASTSGTGGAGGYTF. The CDR3 bases are TGCGCCAGCACGTCCGGGACAGGGGGCGCAGGTGGCTACACCTTC.

V gene TRBV6-2 or TRBV6-3 combines with J gene TRBJ1-3; 8 bases align to TRBD1. V lost 2 bases and J lost 7; bases outside the gene matches: 16. This CDR3 has 18 amino acids. Per germline, CDR1 MNHEY and CDR2 SVGEGT. The CDR3 loop reads CASSYLRTGTFPRNTIYF. CDR3 nucleotide sequence: TGTGCCAGCAGTTACCTACGGACAGGGACCTTCCCGAGGAACACCATATATTTT.

The rearrangement uses TRBV7-9 and TRBJ1-1; D perhaps matches TRBD1 (5 bases). The germline CDR1 and CDR2 sequences are SEHNR and FQNEAQ (reference sequence). This CDR3 is built from 15 residues. V gave up 2 bases and J gave up 5 bases, with 15 bases separating them. This CDR3 is CASSLRRGGVTEAFF. The CDR3 DNA reads TGTGCCAGCAGCTTAAGGCGGGGAGGGGTAACTGAAGCTTTCTTT.

The chain employs TRBV6-2 or TRBV6-3 and TRBJ1-1; 9 nucleotides align to TRBD1. This CDR3 is 17 amino acids long. Germline V gives CDR1 MNHEY, CDR2 SVGEGT. J lost 2 bases, V lost 6 bases, and 13 bases had no gene match. Here the CDR3 DNA reads TGTGCCAGCAGCCGTGACCCAAGGACAGGGGATAACACTGAAGCTTTCTTT. Its translation: CASSRDPRTGDNTEAFF.

This sequence joins TRBV5-8 and TRBJ1-2, with D possibly TRBD1 on 5 matching bases. There are 11 residues in the CDR3. Germline V gene lookup returns CDR1 SGHTS and CDR2 YDEGEE. Trimming pared 6 bases from V and 7 bases from J, leaving 10 bases between. For the CDR3, the DNA is TGTGCCAGCAACCTCAGGGTTGGCTACACCTTC. Encoded protein: CASNLRVGYTF.

This chain links TRBV14 with TRBJ2-2; D is unclear. This CDR3 region has 13 residues. Trimming cost V 4 bases and J 4 bases, with 7 bases left between them. Germline loops: CDR1 SGHDN, CDR2 FVKESK. The CDR3 loop reads CASSRAATGELFF. In nucleotides, the CDR3 is TGTGCCAGCAGCCGGGCTGCCACCGGGGAGCTGTTTTTT.

The chain has TRBV5-5 and TRBJ2-7; 7 nucleotides align to TRBD1. Germline V CDR1 and CDR2: SGHKS, YYEKEE (reference sequence). Unmatched junction bases numbered 3, after V lost 4 bases and J lost 2 bases. This CDR3 is built from 13 residues. The CDR3 DNA reads TGTGCCAGCAGCCGCGACAGGGCCTACGAGCAGTACTTC. This translates into CASSRDRAYEQYF.

The rearrangement uses TRBV5-6 and TRBJ2-5, with 11 bases matching TRBD1. Germline CDR1 SGHDT, CDR2 YYEEEE. The length of the CDR3 is 15 residues. Trimming cost V 2 bases and J 4 bases; bases outside gene matches: 4. The DNA of the CDR3 is TGTGCCAGCAGCTTAAAGGGACAGGGGGTAGAGACCCAGTACTTC. It specifies CASSLKGQGVETQYF.

The chain is built from TRBV2 and TRBJ1-3, with D hard to call. V was pared by 6 bases and J by 5 bases, with 5 bases between. The CDR3 is made up of 11 amino acids. From germline, CDR1 is SNHLY and CDR2 FYNNEI. This CDR3 is CASRGRNTIYF. In nucleotides, the CDR3 is TGTGCCAGCAGGGGAAGAAACACCATATATTTT. The whole variable domain, remainder taken from reference TRBV2 and TRBJ1-3, is EPEVTQTPSHQVTQMGQEVILRCVPISNHLYFYWYRQILGQKVEFLVSFYNNEISEKSEIFDDQFSVERPDGSNFTLKIRSTKLEDSAMYFCASRGRNTIYFGEGSWLTVV.

The chain joins TRBV9 to TRBJ1-2; D remains unclear. Germline lookup yields CDR1 SGDLS and CDR2 YYNGEE. This CDR3 has 14 amino acids. V was pared by 0 bases and J by 1 base, with 7 bases between. The CDR3 reads CASSVEESNYGYTF. CDR3 nucleotide sequence: TGTGCCAGCAGCGTAGAGGAAAGTAACTATGGCTACACCTTC.

The chain recombines TRBV6-5 with TRBJ2-3, with TRBD2 identical over 12 bases. Per germline, CDR1 MNHEY and CDR2 SVGAGI. Trimming at V came to 8 bases and at J to 5 bases, leaving 2 bases not matched to a gene. This CDR3 spans 13 amino acids. This CDR3 reads CASVTSGGDTQYF. CDR3 DNA sequence: TGTGCCAGCGTGACTAGCGGGGGAGATACGCAGTATTTT.

The CDR3, as DNA: TGTGCCAGCAGCCGAGGACGGGAAAACATTCAGTACTTC. Protein product: CASSRGRENIQYF. The V call is TRBV6-2 or TRBV6-3, the J call TRBJ2-4; D unclear. Looked up from germline, CDR1 is MNHEY and CDR2 is SVGEGT. The CDR3 contains 13 residues. V lost 6 bases to trimming and J lost 5 bases, with 11 bases between them.

The chain has TRBV19 and TRBJ2-7; 8 nucleotides match TRBD1. Losses at the gene ends were 6 bases for V and 3 bases for J; bases not matched to a gene: 7. Looked up from germline, CDR1 is LNHDA and CDR2 is SQIVND (reference sequence). The CDR3 covers 14 residues. The CDR3 is CASSDRGGVYEQYF. For the CDR3, the DNA is TGTGCCAGTAGCGACAGGGGCGGAGTCTACGAGCAGTACTTC. Supplemented by reference TRBV19 and TRBJ2-7, the full variable domain reads DGGITQSPKYLFRKEGQNVTLSCEQNLNHDAMYWYRQDPGQGLRLIYYSQIVNDFQKGDIAEGYSVSREKKESFPLTVTSAQKNPTAFYLCASSDRGGVYEQYFGPGTRLTVT.

The chain uses TRBV29-1 and TRBJ1-5; TRBD1 might be the D (6 bases). The V and J ends lost 6 bases and 4 bases respectively, with 13 bases between them. This CDR3 region has 13 residues. Germline CDR1 reads SQVTM; CDR2 reads ANQGSEA. The CDR3 is CSVEQGPNQPQHF. As DNA, the CDR3 is TGCAGCGTAGAACAGGGTCCGAATCAGCCCCAGCATTTT.

The chain combines TRBV19 with TRBJ2-1, with a weak D call TRBD2 (6 bases). The CDR3 is 14 residues long. V shed 8 bases and J shed 0 bases, with 11 bases lying between them. Germline CDR1 LNHDA, CDR2 SQIVND (reference sequence). Written as DNA, the CDR3 is TGTGCCAGTTCCGGGACTCCCTCCTACAATGAGCAGTTCTTC. Protein product: CASSGTPSYNEQFF.

The chain uses TRBV18 and TRBJ1-5; D is undetermined. V dropped 3 bases and J dropped 1 base, with 7 bases sitting between them. CDR3 size: 14 residues. Germline CDR1 and CDR2: KGHSH and LQKENI. The CDR3 DNA is TGTGCCAGCTCACCGGAACAGAGCAATCAGCCCCAGCATTTT. Translating gives CASSPEQSNQPQHF.

As for this clone: One end of the junction does not line up with germline, which may come from a read error. CDR3 loop: CASREAGLSYEQYF. CDR3 sequence (DNA): TGTGCCAGCAGAGAAGCGGGACTCAGCTACGAGCAGTACTTC. This sequence joins TRBV6-1 and TRBJ2-7, with TRBD2 identical over 7 bases. Germline lookup yields CDR1 MNHNS and CDR2 SASEGT. The CDR3 spans 14 residues.

The chain joins TRBV9 to TRBJ1-1, with TRBD1 identical over 8 bases. The CDR3 covers 13 residues. Germline CDR1 SGDLS, CDR2 YYNGEE. The J segment lost 5 bases and the V segment lost 2 bases, leaving 2 bases of the junction unmatched. CDR3 bases: TGTGCCAGCAGCGTGCGGACAGGGACTGAAGCTTTCTTT. Translated, it gives CASSVRTGTEAFF.

The V and J genes are TRBV12-3 or TRBV12-4 and TRBJ2-1; D ambiguous. CDR3 size: 11 residues. Trimming pared 3 bases from V and 10 bases from J, leaving 7 bases between. For the CDR3, the DNA is TGTGCCAGCAGTTTTATGGGGGAGCAGTTCTTC. The encoded protein is CASSFMGEQFF.

This chain links TRBV30 with TRBJ1-2; D perhaps matches TRBD1 (5 bases). Germline CDR1 is GTSNPN and CDR2 is SVGIG (reference sequence). The CDR3 sequence is 14 residues long. Trimming took off 3 bases at V and 0 bases at J, with 11 bases between the two ends. The CDR3, as DNA: TGTGCCTGGAGCCCAGGGCTTGCTAACTATGGCTACACCTTC. Amino acids: CAWSPGLANYGYTF.